A single sample is the source of the 25 T cell receptor beta chains below, sequenced in a study of T cell responses to AZD1222 COVID-19 vaccine. Sequencing used immunoSEQ multiplex PCR; TCRdb keeps in-frame clones, though not all of them. The table has 140,000 to 150,000 clones, 80% to 90% seen once; the top ten hold approximately 5.1%. This specimen was peripheral blood, taken on day 0 of AZD1222 vaccination. All receptors derive from an adult in good health.

The chain has TRBV19 and TRBJ1-5; the D gene is possibly TRBD1 (6 bases). V was cut by 1 base and J by 2 bases, with 9 bases left in between. Germline assignment: CDR1 LNHDA and CDR2 SQIVND (reference sequence). The CDR3 has 15 amino acids. In DNA form, the CDR3 reads TGTGCCAGTAGTATAGTAAGACAGGGCAATCAGCCCCAGCATTTT. It specifies CASSIVRQGNQPQHF.

The J gene is TRBJ1-2, the V gene TRBV7-2; 10 nucleotides agree with TRBD1. J lost 8 bases, V lost 4 bases, and 7 bases had no gene match. Germline V lookup: CDR1 SGHTA, CDR2 FQGNSA. This CDR3 is built from 14 residues. DNA for the CDR3: TGTGCCAGCAGCTGGGACAGGGGAGCGGGAGGCTACACCTTC. This encodes CASSWDRGAGGYTF. Supplemented by reference TRBV7-2 and TRBJ1-2, the full variable domain reads GAGVSQSPSNKVTEKGKDVELRCDPISGHTALYWYRQSLGQGLEFLIYFQGNSAPDKSGLPSDRFSAERTGGSVSTLTIQRTQQEDSAVYLCASSWDRGAGGYTFGSGTRLTVV.

The chain uses TRBV2 and TRBJ1-3, with TRBD1 matching over 9 bases. Germline-derived CDR1 and CDR2 are SNHLY and FYNNEI. The CDR3 runs to 20 residues. The junction had 20 bases not matched to a gene; V was cut back by 8 bases and J by 0 bases. CDR3: CASGDRPGTGYMSSGNTIYF. CDR3 sequence (DNA): TGTGCCAGCGGCGACCGCCCCGGGACAGGGTACATGAGCTCTGGAAACACCATATATTTT.

This clone occurred once. The rearrangement links TRBV6-5 to TRBJ1-2, with 11 bases that match TRBD1. Germline CDR1 is MNHEY and CDR2 is SVGAGI. The CDR3 has 14 amino acids. V was pared by 6 bases and J by 3 bases, with 3 bases of the junction left unmatched. The CDR3 DNA reads as TGTGCCAGCAGAAGGACAGGGGGCGACTATGGCTACACCTTC. It translates to CASRRTGGDYGYTF.

V and J are TRBV28 and TRBJ1-6; D not resolved. The germline V gene has CDR1 MDHEN and CDR2 SYDVKM. This CDR3 has 14 amino acids. The germline V and J ends were trimmed by 5 bases and 6 bases, with 11 bases remaining between them. The DNA of the CDR3 is TGTGCCAGCAGTATAAAGGTTTCTAATTCACCCCTCCACTTT. Residues: CASSIKVSNSPLHF.

The chain employs TRBV18 and TRBJ1-5; D call uncertain. Germline V gene data show CDR1 as KGHSH and CDR2 as LQKENI. Between the trimmed V and J ends, which lost 1 base and 5 bases, there was a span of 12 bases. The length of the CDR3 is 15 residues. CDR3 sequence (DNA): TGTGCCAGCTCACCACTCACAGCGGTAGATCAGCCCCAGCATTTT. Translated: CASSPLTAVDQPQHF. The entire variable domain, with the rest obtained from reference TRBV18 and TRBJ1-5, is as follows: NAGVMQNPRHLVRRRGQEARLRCSPMKGHSHVYWYRQLPEEGLKFMVYLQKENIIDESGMPKERFSAEFPKEGPSILRIQQVVRGDSAAYFCASSPLTAVDQPQHFGDGTRLSIL.

J is TRBJ1-2 and V is TRBV4-1; D gene ambiguous. The germline gives CDR1 MGHRA, CDR2 YSYEKL. Trimming pared 0 bases from V and 5 bases from J, leaving 7 bases between. This CDR3 comprises 13 residues. CDR3 nucleotide sequence: TGCGCCAGCAGCCAAGAGACAAGATATGGCTACACCTTC. It encodes CASSQETRYGYTF.

The J gene is TRBJ1-5, the V gene TRBV28; 11 bases fit TRBD1. The junction had 7 bases not matched to a gene; V was cut back by 3 bases and J by 6 bases. Germline V gene sequence: CDR1 MDHEN, CDR2 SYDVKM. The CDR3 is 16 amino acids. CDR3 nucleotides: TGTGCCAGCAGTTTGGGGGGGACAGGGGGGATTCAGCCCCAGCATTTT. As protein: CASSLGGTGGIQPQHF.

The chain couples TRBV4-1 to TRBJ1-4; 8 bases agree with TRBD1. With V trimmed by 0 bases and J by 3 bases, 6 bases remained unmatched. Per the germline V gene, CDR1 is MGHRA and CDR2 is YSYEKL. This CDR3 has 17 amino acids. This chain's CDR3 is CASSQDLGQGANEKLFF. The CDR3 DNA follows: TGCGCCAGCAGCCAAGACCTCGGACAGGGAGCTAATGAAAAACTGTTTTTT.

The rearrangement joins TRBV6-5 to TRBJ2-3; D may be TRBD2 (5 bases). Trimming cost V 4 bases and J 4 bases, with 12 bases left between them. This CDR3 has 14 residues. Germline CDR1 and CDR2: MNHEY and SVGAGI. The CDR3, as DNA: TGTGCCAGCAGTTTACTAGGATTCGCAGATACGCAGTATTTT. It codes for CASSLLGFADTQYF.

The chain combines TRBV5-4 with TRBJ1-1, with D perhaps matching TRBD1 (5 bases). The V end lost 6 bases, the J end lost 7 bases, and 22 bases lay between the germline ends. The CDR3 loop spans 15 amino acids. The germline V gene encodes CDR1 SGHNT and CDR2 YYREEE (reference sequence). CDR3 residues: CASNLQQAGLSEAFF. Here the CDR3 DNA reads TGTGCCAGCAACCTACAACAGGCGGGTTTGAGTGAAGCTTTCTTT.

The chain employs TRBV5-6 and TRBJ1-5, with D hard to call. CDR3 length: 14 residues. Germline V lookup: CDR1 SGHDT, CDR2 YYEEEE. V shed 1 base and J shed 3 bases, with 8 bases lying between them. The CDR3 bases are TGTGCCAGCAGCTTGAGAACAGTCAATCAGCCCCAGCATTTT. Its protein product is CASSLRTVNQPQHF.

This clone was counted only a few times. The chain is built from TRBV18 and TRBJ1-1; D ambiguous. Germline-derived CDR1 and CDR2 are KGHSH and LQKENI. CDR3 length: 12 amino acids. Trimming shortened V by 2 bases and J by 1 base, and 2 bases separated the two germline ends. CDR3 protein: CASSPANTEAFF. The DNA for the CDR3 is TGTGCCAGCTCACCAGCGAACACTGAAGCTTTCTTT.

The chain is built from TRBV9 and TRBJ2-1; D is ambiguous. V lost 0 bases, J lost 7 bases, and 5 bases lay in between. Germline V gives CDR1 SGDLS, CDR2 YYNGEE. This CDR3 contains 12 residues. The chain's CDR3 is CASSVGTNEQFF. CDR3 sequence (DNA): TGTGCCAGCAGCGTAGGTACTAATGAGCAGTTCTTC.

The chain uses TRBV29-1 and TRBJ2-1, with 7 bases that match TRBD1. Per germline, CDR1 SQVTM and CDR2 ANQGSEA. V lost 6 bases and J lost 8; bases outside the gene matches: 13. The CDR3 has 14 residues. CDR3 nucleotides: TGCAGCGTGGAACGTGCTACAGGGGTGGATGAGCAGTTCTTC. Protein: CSVERATGVDEQFF.

The V and J genes are TRBV6-5 and TRBJ2-2, with a weak D call TRBD2 (6 bases). This CDR3 spans 15 amino acids. Germline loops: CDR1 MNHEY, CDR2 SVGAGI. The V end lost 7 bases, the J end lost 4 bases, and 16 bases lay between the germline ends. The CDR3 region is CASNRAGSGTGELFF. The DNA for the CDR3 is TGTGCCAGCAATAGAGCGGGTTCAGGCACCGGGGAGCTGTTTTTT.

This chain connects TRBV5-1 to TRBJ2-7, with TRBD1 identical over 9 bases. CDR1 SGHRS and CDR2 YFSETQ come from the germline V gene. The CDR3 consists of 14 residues. V lost 3 bases and J lost 0; bases outside the gene matches: 1. DNA of the CDR3: TGCGCCAGCAGCTCGACAGGGGGCTCCTACGAGCAGTACTTC. Translating gives CASSSTGGSYEQYF.

The chain links TRBV7-2 to TRBJ2-1; perhaps D is TRBD1 or TRBD2 (5 bases each). The CDR3 loop spans 14 amino acids. V shed 3 bases and J shed 9 bases, with 15 bases lying between them. CDR1 is SGHTA and CDR2 is FQGNSA in the germline V gene. The CDR3 DNA follows: TGTGCCAGCAGCTTGGGGGTCAGAGTGGCTGAGCAGTTCTTC. It encodes CASSLGVRVAEQFF.

The chain joins TRBV11-3 to TRBJ2-7; the match to TRBD2 covers 11 bases. Trimming cost V 4 bases and J 2 bases; bases outside gene matches: 10. The V gene's germline CDR1 is SGHNT and CDR2 YENEEA. This CDR3 spans 17 amino acids. The CDR3 sequence: CASSSQLTSGDTYEQYF. Written as DNA, the CDR3 is TGTGCCAGCAGCTCCCAATTGACTAGCGGGGATACCTACGAGCAGTACTTC. The full variable domain, with the rest looked up from reference TRBV11-3 and TRBJ2-7, is EAGVVQSPRYKIIEKKQPVAFWCNPISGHNTLYWYLQNLGQGPELLIRYENEEAVDDSQLPKDRFSAERLKGVDSTLKIQPAELGDSAVYLCASSSQLTSGDTYEQYFGPGTRLTVT.

The V call is TRBV11-2, the J call TRBJ1-4; D not certain. Looked up from germline, CDR1 is SGHAT and CDR2 is FQNNGV. Deletions cut 1 base from V and 4 bases from J, with 7 bases between. CDR3 length: 14 amino acids. CDR3 DNA: TGTGCCAGCAGCTTAGGACGGAATAATGAAAAACTGTTTTTT. Amino acids: CASSLGRNNEKLFF.

The sample holds one count of this clone. The junction departs from the called germline gene at one end, perhaps through a read error. The sample has other DNA sequences that encode this CDR3 too. The rearrangement links TRBV3-1 (or the pseudogene TRBV3-2) to TRBJ2-1; no clear D. The germline CDR1 and CDR2 sequences are LGHDT and YNNKEL (reference sequence). This CDR3 spans 12 amino acids. CDR3 in DNA: TGTGCCAGCAGCCAAACCTATAATGAGCAGTTCTTC. It yields the protein CASSQTYNEQFF.

The genes are TRBV7-2 and TRBJ1-3, with D unresolved. The V gene lost 1 base and the J gene lost 2 bases, with 12 bases spanning the gap. The CDR3 consists of 16 residues. CDR1 SGHTA and CDR2 FQGNSA come from the germline V gene. The CDR3 coding sequence is TGTGCCAGCAGCTTAGTAGAGTCGGGAACTGGAAACACCATATATTTT. Residues: CASSLVESGTGNTIYF.

The chain combines TRBV5-4 with TRBJ2-1; the D gene could be TRBD1 or TRBD2 (5 bases each). This CDR3 has 12 residues. Trimming removed 3 bases at V and 9 bases at J, with 10 bases between. The germline V gene has CDR1 SGHNT and CDR2 YYREEE (reference sequence). CDR3 sequence reads: CASSWDGPEQFF. In nucleotides, the CDR3 is TGTGCCAGCAGCTGGGACGGCCCTGAGCAGTTCTTC.

The chain couples TRBV6-5 to TRBJ1-2; TRBD1 might be the D (5 bases). The germline V gene has CDR1 MNHEY and CDR2 SVGAGI. V shed 4 bases and J shed 2 bases, with 14 bases lying between them. This CDR3 region has 15 residues. This CDR3 is CASSSPGRGNYGYTF. In DNA form, the CDR3 reads TGTGCCAGCAGTTCCCCGGGACGGGGGAACTATGGCTACACCTTC.

This chain uses TRBV29-1 with TRBJ2-1; 10 positions match TRBD1. The V gene's germline CDR1 is SQVTM and CDR2 ANQGSEA. The CDR3 is 15 amino acids. Unmatched junction bases numbered 8, after V lost 5 bases and J lost 4 bases. The CDR3 is CSVQPTGGLYNEQFF. The CDR3 nucleotides read TGCAGCGTTCAACCGACAGGGGGCCTTTACAATGAGCAGTTCTTC.